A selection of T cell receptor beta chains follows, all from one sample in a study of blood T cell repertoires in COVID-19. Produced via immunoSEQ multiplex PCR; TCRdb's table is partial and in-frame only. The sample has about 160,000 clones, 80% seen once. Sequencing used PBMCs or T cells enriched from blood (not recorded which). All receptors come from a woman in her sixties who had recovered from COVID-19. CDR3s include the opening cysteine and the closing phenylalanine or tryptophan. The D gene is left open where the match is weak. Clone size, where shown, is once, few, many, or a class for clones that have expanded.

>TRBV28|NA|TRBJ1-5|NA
TGTGCCAGCAGTTTACGCGGGTCCCAGCATTTT
CASSLRGSQHF
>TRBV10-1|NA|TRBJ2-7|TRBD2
TGCGCCAGCAGATCAAAGCGGGGCTCCTACGAGCAGTACTTC
CASRSKRGSYEQYF
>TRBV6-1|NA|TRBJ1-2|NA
TGTGCCAGCAGTGAATCGCCGGGAGCTAACTATGGCTACACCTTC
CASSESPGANYGYTF
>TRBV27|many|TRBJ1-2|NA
TGTGCCAGCAGTTTAGGGGCGGATGATAACTATGGCTACACCTTC
CASSLGADDNYGYTF
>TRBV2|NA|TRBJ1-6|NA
TGTGCCAGCAGCCGTGCGCTACCCCTCCACTTT
CASSRALPLHF
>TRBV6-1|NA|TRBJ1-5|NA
TGTGCCAGCAGTGAAGACCCCCTCACCTATAGCAATCAGCCCCAGCATTTT
CASSEDPLTYSNQPQHF
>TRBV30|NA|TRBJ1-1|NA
TGTGCCTGGAGTGTAGCGGGGAACACTGAAGCTTTCTTT
CAWSVAGNTEAFF
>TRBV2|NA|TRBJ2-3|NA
TGTGCCAGCGGCGAGCAGGGCACAGATACGCAGTATTTT
CASGEQGTDTQYF
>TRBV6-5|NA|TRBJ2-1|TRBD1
TGTGCCAGCAGTACAACTCCGACAGGGGGCAATGAGCAGTTCTTC
CASSTTPTGGNEQFF
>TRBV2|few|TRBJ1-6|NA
TGTGCCAGCAGTGATCAGGAGGGAGTATCACCCCTCCACTTT
CASSDQEGVSPLHF
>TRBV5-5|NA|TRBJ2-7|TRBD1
TGTGCCAGCAGCCCAAGGACAGGGTTCAACGAGCAGTACTTC
CASSPRTGFNEQYF
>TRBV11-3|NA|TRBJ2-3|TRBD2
TGTGCCAGCAGCATTAGCGGGGAAGGGGGAGATACGCAGTATTTT
CASSISGEGGDTQYF
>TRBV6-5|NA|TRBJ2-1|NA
TGTGCCAGCAGTTACTCTAATATGGCTCTTTCTGAGCAGTTCTTC
CASSYSNMALSEQFF
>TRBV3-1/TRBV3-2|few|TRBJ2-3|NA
TGTGCCAGCAGCCGTAGCGGTAGCACAGATACGCAGTATTTT
CASSRSGSTDTQYF
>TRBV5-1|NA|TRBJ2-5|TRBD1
TGCGCCAGCAGACCGACAGGGGAAGAGACCCAGTACTTC
CASRPTGEETQYF
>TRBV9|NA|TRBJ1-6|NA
TGTGCCAGCAGCCCCAGTGGGAGTGATTCACCCCTCCACTTT
CASSPSGSDSPLHF
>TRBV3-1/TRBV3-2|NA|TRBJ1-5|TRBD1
TGTGCCAGCAGTGGGACAGGGATTAGCGATCAGCCCCAGCATTTT
CASSGTGISDQPQHF
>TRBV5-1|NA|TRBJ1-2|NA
TGCGCCAGCAGCTTGGGCCGGGGGGGTTACTATGGCTACACCTTC
CASSLGRGGYYGYTF
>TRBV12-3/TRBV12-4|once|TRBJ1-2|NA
TGTGCCAGCAGTCCCCAGGGCGGCTATGGCTACACCTTC
CASSPQGGYGYTF
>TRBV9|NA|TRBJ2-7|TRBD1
TGTGCCAGCAGCTTGGATCAGGGGGCGTCCGAGCAGTACTTC
CASSLDQGASEQYF
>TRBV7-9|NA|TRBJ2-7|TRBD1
TGTGCCAGCAGCTACCGGGACCAGGGGGACGAGCAGTACTTC
CASSYRDQGDEQYF
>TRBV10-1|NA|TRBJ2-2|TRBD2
TGCGCCAGCAGCCTGGGACTAGCGGGGAACACCGGGGAGCTGTTTTTT
CASSLGLAGNTGELFF
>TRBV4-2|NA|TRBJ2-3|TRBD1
TGTGCCAGCAGCCAAGGGGGACAGGGGGGCACAAGGGTGCAGTATTTT
CASSQGGQGGTRVQYF
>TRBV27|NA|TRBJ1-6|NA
TGTGCCAGCGGCCGGGGGGTCTCCTATAATTCACCCCTCCACTTT
CASGRGVSYNSPLHF
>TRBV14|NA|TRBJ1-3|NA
TGTGCCAGCAGCCAAAAGACAGGCCGCTCTGGAAACACCATATATTTT
CASSQKTGRSGNTIYF
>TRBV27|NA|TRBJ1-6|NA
TGTGCCAGCAGGGGGACCGGGACTTATAATTCACCCCTCCACTTT
CASRGTGTYNSPLHF
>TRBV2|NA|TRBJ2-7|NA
TGTGCCAGCAGTGCTGGGGCGGGGTACGAGCAGTACTTC
CASSAGAGYEQYF
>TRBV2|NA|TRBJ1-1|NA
TGTGCCAGCAGTGAAAGTCAGGGGAGTGCAGCTTTCTTT
CASSESQGSAAFF
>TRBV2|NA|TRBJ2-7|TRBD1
TGTGCCAGCAGTGAAACAGGGGGCGTCTACGAGCAGTACTTC
CASSETGGVYEQYF
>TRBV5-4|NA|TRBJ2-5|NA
TGTGCCAGCAGGCTGGGACTGCAGGAACTCGAGACCCAGTACTTC
CASRLGLQELETQYF
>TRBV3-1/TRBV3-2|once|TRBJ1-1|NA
TGTGCCAGCAGCCATGTCCAGGGTGGAACTGAAGCTTTCTTT
CASSHVQGGTEAFF
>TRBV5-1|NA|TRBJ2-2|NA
TGCGCCAGCAGCTTGGTACGGACCGGGGAGCTGTTTTTT
CASSLVRTGELFF